The 5 T cell receptor beta chains reported below all come from one sample, sequenced in a study of T cell responses to AZD1222 COVID-19 vaccine. Generated by immunoSEQ multiplex PCR, the TCRdb table keeps only in-frame clones and is missing some. The table has roughly 120,000 clones, more than 70% seen once. Material: peripheral blood, obtained 28 days after the second AZD1222 dose. All receptors come from an adult who received the AZD1222 COVID-19 vaccine.

V and J are TRBV2 and TRBJ2-5; 11 bases match TRBD2. The CDR3 is made up of 15 amino acids. CDR1 is SNHLY, CDR2 FYNNEI, per germline. The V and J ends lost 6 bases and 2 bases, in that order; junction bases with no gene match: 5. CDR3 sequence reads: CASSSTSGAQETQYF. In DNA, the CDR3 is TGTGCCAGCAGCTCGACTAGCGGGGCTCAAGAGACCCAGTACTTC.

The chain recombines TRBV29-1 with TRBJ2-1, with 7 bases lining up with TRBD2. Germline V gene lookup returns CDR1 SQVTM and CDR2 ANQGSEA. The length of the CDR3 is 13 residues. Germline trimming cut 5 bases from V and 5 bases from J; bases unmatched to any gene: 6. CDR3 protein: CSVYLAGHNEQFF. The CDR3 region has the DNA TGCAGCGTTTATTTAGCGGGCCACAATGAGCAGTTCTTC.

About this clone itself: Given a much more abundant clone one base away, this may be a read error. The V call is TRBV4-1, the J call TRBJ1-2; D ambiguous. The germline gives CDR1 MGHRA, CDR2 YSYEKL. Trimming pared 0 bases from V and 4 bases from J, leaving 3 bases between. The CDR3 has 12 residues. The CDR3 DNA follows: TGCGCCAGCAGCCAAGACGGCTATGGCTACACCTTC. This gives the protein CASSQDGYGYTF.

The CDR3 sequence is CASRFSGQGFNGELFF. CDR3 coding DNA: TGTGCCAGCAGATTTTCGGGACAGGGGTTTAACGGGGAGCTGTTTTTT. The chain carries TRBV7-3 and TRBJ2-2; TRBD1 matches 10 bases. V lost 6 bases, J lost 7 bases, and 11 bases stayed unmatched. Per the germline V gene, CDR1 is SGHTA and CDR2 is FQGTGA. CDR3 length: 16 amino acids.

The chain combines TRBV28 with TRBJ2-1; the D gene could be TRBD1 or TRBD2 (5 bases each). The germline V gene encodes CDR1 MDHEN and CDR2 SYDVKM. The CDR3 is 17 residues long. The ends were cut back, 7 bases at V and 2 bases at J, with 21 bases in the middle. The chain's CDR3 is CASIGMSRERTYNEQFF. The DNA of the CDR3 is TGTGCCAGCATAGGAATGAGCAGGGAGAGAACCTACAATGAGCAGTTCTTC.